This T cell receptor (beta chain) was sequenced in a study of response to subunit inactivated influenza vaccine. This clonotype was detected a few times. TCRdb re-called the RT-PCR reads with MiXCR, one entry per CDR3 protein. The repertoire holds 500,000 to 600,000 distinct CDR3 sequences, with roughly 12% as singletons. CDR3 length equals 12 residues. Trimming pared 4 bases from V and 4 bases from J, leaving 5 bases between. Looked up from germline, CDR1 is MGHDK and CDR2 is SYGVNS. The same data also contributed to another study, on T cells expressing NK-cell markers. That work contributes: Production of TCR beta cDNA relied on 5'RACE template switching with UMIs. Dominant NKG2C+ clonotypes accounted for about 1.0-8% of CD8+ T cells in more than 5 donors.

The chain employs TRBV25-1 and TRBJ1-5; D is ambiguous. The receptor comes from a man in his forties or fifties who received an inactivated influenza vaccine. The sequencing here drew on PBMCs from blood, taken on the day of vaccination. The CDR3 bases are TGTGCCAGCAGTGCTGCGAATCAGCCCCAGCATTTT. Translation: CASSAANQPQHF.